A selection of T cell receptor beta chains follows, all from one sample in a study of blood T cell repertoires in COVID-19. The table came from immunoSEQ multiplex PCR; TCRdb's copy has only in-frame clones and leaves some out. The sample has hundreds of thousands of clones, approximately 86% seen once. The specimen sequenced was peripheral blood. The source of these receptors is a woman aged 55-69 years with COVID-19, enrolled during active disease. Each CDR3 is given with its conserved first and last residue. The order of the fields is V gene, D gene, J gene, CDR3 protein, CDR3 DNA. A D gene is named only where the DNA matches it firmly.

v_gene: TRBV6-5
d_gene: .
j_gene: TRBJ1-1
CDR3aa: CASSPAGTEAFF
CDR3nt: TGTGCCAGCAGTCCCGCCGGCACTGAAGCTTTCTTT

v_gene: TRBV6-1
d_gene: .
j_gene: TRBJ1-5
CDR3aa: CASSERGTVQPQHF
CDR3nt: TGTGCCAGCAGTGAACGGGGGACGGTTCAGCCCCAGCATTTT

v_gene: TRBV4-2
d_gene: TRBD1
j_gene: TRBJ2-1
CDR3aa: CASSLTGLSDAEQFF
CDR3nt: TGTGCCAGCAGCCTGACAGGGCTCTCAGACGCTGAGCAGTTCTTC

v_gene: TRBV30
d_gene: TRBD1
j_gene: TRBJ1-2
CDR3aa: CAWRGQATYGYTF
CDR3nt: TGTGCCTGGAGGGGACAGGCAACTTACGGCTACACCTTC

v_gene: TRBV4-3
d_gene: .
j_gene: TRBJ1-4
CDR3aa: CASSQLNREKLFF
CDR3nt: TGCGCCAGCAGCCAACTAAACAGGGAAAAACTGTTTTTT

v_gene: TRBV7-6
d_gene: TRBD2
j_gene: TRBJ2-7
CDR3aa: CASRGLDLEQYF
CDR3nt: TGTGCCAGCAGGGGACTAGACCTGGAGCAGTACTTC

v_gene: TRBV27
d_gene: .
j_gene: TRBJ2-7
CDR3aa: CASSSKPPLADVYEQYF
CDR3nt: TGTGCCAGCAGTTCCAAACCCCCCCTCGCGGATGTATACGAGCAGTACTTC

v_gene: TRBV5-1
d_gene: TRBD2
j_gene: TRBJ2-2
CDR3aa: CASSLAGGASTGELFF
CDR3nt: TGCGCCAGCAGCTTGGCCGGGGGGGCGAGCACCGGGGAGCTGTTTTTT

v_gene: TRBV18
d_gene: TRBD1
j_gene: TRBJ1-4
CDR3aa: CASSPGQGSEKLFF
CDR3nt: TGTGCCAGCTCACCGGGACAGGGGTCCGAAAAACTGTTTTTT

v_gene: TRBV2
d_gene: TRBD2
j_gene: TRBJ2-1
CDR3aa: CASSDTSGGPYNEQFF
CDR3nt: TGTGCCAGCAGTGATACTAGCGGGGGTCCTTACAATGAGCAGTTCTTC